What follows describes a single T cell receptor (beta chain). Its antigen is as yet unknown. In germline, CDR1 is SGHAT, CDR2 FQNNGV. Trimming took 0 bases from V and 4 from J, leaving 12 bases between them. The CDR3 spans 15 residues. The data were obtained in a study of cytomegalovirus exposure and HLA in healthy donors. Overall study results and limits: According to reports, the classifier identified cytomegalovirus status with high specificity and sensitivity. Later analysis demonstrated an association between a missense DCLRE1C variant and TCR beta V- and J-gene trimming.

The PCR contained 60 Vbeta and 13 Jbeta primers. Data came from immunoSEQ multiplex PCR; TCRdb stores just in-frame clones and leaves some out. The repertoire includes 120,000 to 150,000 clones, around three quarters of them detected once, and about 1.7% sits in the top ten. The origin of this receptor is a man aged 40-50 years in good health and CMV-seronegative. V usage is TRBV11-2 and J usage is TRBJ2-5; the D gene is possibly TRBD2 (7 bases). The sample taken for sequencing was PBMCs. CDR3 in DNA: TGTGCCAGCAGCTTAGATCGGGGGGCCATAGAGACCCAGTACTTC. Translation: CASSLDRGAIETQYF.